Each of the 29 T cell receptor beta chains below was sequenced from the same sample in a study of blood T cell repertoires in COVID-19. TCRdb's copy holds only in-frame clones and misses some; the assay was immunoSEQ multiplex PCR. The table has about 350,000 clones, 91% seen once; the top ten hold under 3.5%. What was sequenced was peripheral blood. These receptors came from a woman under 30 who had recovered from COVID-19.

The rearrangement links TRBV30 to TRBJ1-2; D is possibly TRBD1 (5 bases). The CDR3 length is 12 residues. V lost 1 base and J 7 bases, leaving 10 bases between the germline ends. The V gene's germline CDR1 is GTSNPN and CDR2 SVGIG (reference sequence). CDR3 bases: TGTGCCTGGAGTGCAGGGTTTGTTGGCTACACCTTC. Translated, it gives CAWSAGFVGYTF.

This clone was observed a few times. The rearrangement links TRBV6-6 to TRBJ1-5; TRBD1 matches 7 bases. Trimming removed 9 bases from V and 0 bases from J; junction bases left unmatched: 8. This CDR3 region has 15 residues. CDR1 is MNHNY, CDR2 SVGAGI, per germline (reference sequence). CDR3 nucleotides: TGTGCCAGTACTAAGGACAGGACTAGCAATCAGCCCCAGCATTTT. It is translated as CASTKDRTSNQPQHF.

CDR3 protein: CASSLAGWGEQYV. CDR3 nucleotides: TGCGCCAGCAGCTTGGCAGGGTGGGGCGAGCAGTACGTC. The V gene is TRBV5-1, the J gene TRBJ2-7; D is perhaps TRBD1 (5 bases). The germline V and J ends were trimmed by 0 bases and 6 bases, with 10 bases remaining between them. The V gene's germline CDR1 is SGHRS and CDR2 YFSETQ. CDR3 length: 13 residues.

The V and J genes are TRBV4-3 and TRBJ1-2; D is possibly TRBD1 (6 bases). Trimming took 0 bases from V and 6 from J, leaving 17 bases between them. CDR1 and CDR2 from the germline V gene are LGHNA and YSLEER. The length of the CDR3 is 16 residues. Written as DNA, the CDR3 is TGCGCCAGCAGCCAAGATAAGGGCAGGGGATTAAATGGCTACACCTTC. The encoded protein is CASSQDKGRGLNGYTF.

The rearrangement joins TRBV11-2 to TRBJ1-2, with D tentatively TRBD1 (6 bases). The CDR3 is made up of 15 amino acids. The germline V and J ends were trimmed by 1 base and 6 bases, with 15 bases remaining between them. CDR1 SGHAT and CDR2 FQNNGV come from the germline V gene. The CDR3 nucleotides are TGTGCCAGCAGCTTAGGCAACAGGGCTGTGAATGGCTACACCTTC. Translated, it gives CASSLGNRAVNGYTF.

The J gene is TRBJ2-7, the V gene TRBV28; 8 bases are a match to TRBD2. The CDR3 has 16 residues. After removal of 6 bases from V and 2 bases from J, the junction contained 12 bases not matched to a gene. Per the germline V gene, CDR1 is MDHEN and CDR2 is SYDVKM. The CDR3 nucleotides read TGTGCCAGCAGAACCCGGGGACTAGGGATGGCCTACGAGCAGTACGTC. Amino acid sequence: CASRTRGLGMAYEQYV.

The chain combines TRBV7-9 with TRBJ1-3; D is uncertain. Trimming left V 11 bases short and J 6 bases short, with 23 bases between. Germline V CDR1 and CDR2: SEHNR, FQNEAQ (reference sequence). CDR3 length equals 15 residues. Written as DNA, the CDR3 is TGTGCCCGAACCGGCGCGGCCGCAGATTCAAACACCATATATTTT. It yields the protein CARTGAAADSNTIYF.

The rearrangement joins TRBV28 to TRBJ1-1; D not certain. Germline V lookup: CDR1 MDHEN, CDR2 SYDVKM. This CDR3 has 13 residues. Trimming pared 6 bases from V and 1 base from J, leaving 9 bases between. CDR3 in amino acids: CASSILANTEAFF. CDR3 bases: TGTGCCAGCAGCATCCTGGCGAACACTGAAGCTTTCTTT.

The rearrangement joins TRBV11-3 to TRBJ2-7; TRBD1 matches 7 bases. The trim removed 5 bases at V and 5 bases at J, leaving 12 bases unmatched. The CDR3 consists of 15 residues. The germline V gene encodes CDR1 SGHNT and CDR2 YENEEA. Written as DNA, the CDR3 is TGTGCCAGCAGCCCAAGGACAGGCGGCTGGGACGAGCAGTACGTC. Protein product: CASSPRTGGWDEQYV.

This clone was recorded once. The chain's CDR3 is CSVRLAGGPDYNEQFF. For the CDR3, the DNA is TGCAGCGTTAGACTCGCGGGAGGGCCGGACTACAATGAGCAGTTCTTC. The V and J genes are TRBV29-1 and TRBJ2-1; 9 positions agree with TRBD2. The junction had 11 bases not matched to a gene; V was cut back by 5 bases and J by 3 bases. This CDR3 region has 16 residues. CDR1 is SQVTM and CDR2 is ANQGSEA in the germline V gene.

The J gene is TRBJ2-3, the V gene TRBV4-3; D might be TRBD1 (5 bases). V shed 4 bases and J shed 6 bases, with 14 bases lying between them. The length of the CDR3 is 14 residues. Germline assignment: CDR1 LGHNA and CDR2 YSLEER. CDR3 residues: CASSRVLGRDTQYF. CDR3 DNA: TGCGCCAGCAGCCGAGTCTTGGGGCGGGATACGCAGTATTTT.

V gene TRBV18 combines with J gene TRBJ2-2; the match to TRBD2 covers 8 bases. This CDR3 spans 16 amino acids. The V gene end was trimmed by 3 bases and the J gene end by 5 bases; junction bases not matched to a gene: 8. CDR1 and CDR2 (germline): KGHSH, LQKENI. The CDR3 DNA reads TGTGCCAGCTCACCGGGACTAGTCAAATTGACCGGGGAGCTGTTTTTT. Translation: CASSPGLVKLTGELFF.

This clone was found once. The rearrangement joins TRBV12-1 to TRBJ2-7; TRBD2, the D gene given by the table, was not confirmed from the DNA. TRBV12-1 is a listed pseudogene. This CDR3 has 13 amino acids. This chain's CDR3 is CASSPVRGGEQYV. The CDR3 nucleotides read TGTGCCAGCAGCCCCGTTAGGGGAGGCGAGCAGTACGTC.

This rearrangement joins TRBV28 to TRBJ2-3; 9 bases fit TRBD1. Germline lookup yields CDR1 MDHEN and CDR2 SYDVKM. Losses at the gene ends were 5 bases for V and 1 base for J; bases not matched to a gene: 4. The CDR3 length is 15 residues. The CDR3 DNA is TGTGCCAGCAGTAACCGGGACAGGGGCACAGATACGCAGTATTTT. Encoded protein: CASSNRDRGTDTQYF.

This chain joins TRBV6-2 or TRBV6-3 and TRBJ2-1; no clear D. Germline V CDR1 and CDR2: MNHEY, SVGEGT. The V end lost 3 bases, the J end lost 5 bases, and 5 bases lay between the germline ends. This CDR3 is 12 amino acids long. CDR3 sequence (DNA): TGTGCCAGCAGTTATCGAGACAATGAGCAGTTCTTC. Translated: CASSYRDNEQFF.

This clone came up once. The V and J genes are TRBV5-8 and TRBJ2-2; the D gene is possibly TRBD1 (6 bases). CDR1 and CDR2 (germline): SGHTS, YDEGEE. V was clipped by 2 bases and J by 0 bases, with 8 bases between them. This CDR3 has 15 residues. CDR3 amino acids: CASSFKGANTGELFF. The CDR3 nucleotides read TGTGCCAGCAGCTTTAAGGGGGCGAACACCGGGGAGCTGTTTTTT.

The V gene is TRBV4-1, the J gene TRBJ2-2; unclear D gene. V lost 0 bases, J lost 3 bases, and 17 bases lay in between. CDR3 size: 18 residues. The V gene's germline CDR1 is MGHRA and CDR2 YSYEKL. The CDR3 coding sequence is TGCGCCAGCAGCCAAGATATAACCCAACTAACGCACACCGGGGAGCTGTTTTTT. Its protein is CASSQDITQLTHTGELFF.

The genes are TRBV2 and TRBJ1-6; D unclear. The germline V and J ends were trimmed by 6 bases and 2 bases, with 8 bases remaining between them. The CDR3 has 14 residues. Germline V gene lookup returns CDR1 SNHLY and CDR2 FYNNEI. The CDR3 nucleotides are TGTGCCAGCAGGACCGGGGCCTATAATTCACCCCTCCACTTT. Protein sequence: CASRTGAYNSPLHF.

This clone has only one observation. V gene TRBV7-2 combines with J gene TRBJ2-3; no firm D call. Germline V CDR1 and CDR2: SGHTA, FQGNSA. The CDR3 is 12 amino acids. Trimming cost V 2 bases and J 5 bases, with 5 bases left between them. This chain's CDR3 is CASSLRLDTQYF. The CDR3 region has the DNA TGTGCCAGCAGCTTACGTTTAGATACGCAGTATTTT.

This CDR3 is CASSRTTRSREKLFF. The CDR3 DNA reads TGTGCCAGCAGTCGTACGACAAGGTCGCGTGAAAAACTGTTTTTT. The V gene is TRBV27, the J gene TRBJ1-4, with D uncertain. V was trimmed by 5 bases and J by 7 bases, leaving 17 bases between them. Per the germline V gene, CDR1 is MNHEY and CDR2 is SMNVEV (reference sequence). CDR3 length equals 15 residues.

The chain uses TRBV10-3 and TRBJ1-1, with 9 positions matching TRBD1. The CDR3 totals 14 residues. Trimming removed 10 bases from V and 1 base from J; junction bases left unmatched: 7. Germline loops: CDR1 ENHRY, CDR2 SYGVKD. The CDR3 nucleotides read TGTGCCACCACGACAGGGGGGGGGAACACTGAAGCTTTCTTT. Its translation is CATTTGGGNTEAFF.

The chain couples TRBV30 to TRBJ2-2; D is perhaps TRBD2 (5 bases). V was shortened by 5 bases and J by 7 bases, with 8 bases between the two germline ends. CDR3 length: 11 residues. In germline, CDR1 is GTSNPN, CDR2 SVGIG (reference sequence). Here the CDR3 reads CAWAEVGELFF. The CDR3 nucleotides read TGTGCCTGGGCGGAGGTCGGGGAGCTGTTTTTT.

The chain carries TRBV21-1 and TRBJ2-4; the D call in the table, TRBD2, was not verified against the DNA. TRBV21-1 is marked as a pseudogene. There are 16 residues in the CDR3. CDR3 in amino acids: CASSNSSEKSGNIQYF. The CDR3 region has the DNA TGTGCCAGCAGCAACTCTAGCGAAAAATCGGGAAACATTCAGTACTTC.

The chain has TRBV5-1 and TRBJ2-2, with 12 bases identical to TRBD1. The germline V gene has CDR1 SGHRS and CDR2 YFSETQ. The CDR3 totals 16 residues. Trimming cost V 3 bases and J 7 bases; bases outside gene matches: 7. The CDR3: CASSSGTGGASGELFF. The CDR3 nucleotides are TGCGCCAGCAGCTCTGGGACAGGGGGCGCAAGCGGGGAGCTGTTTTTT.

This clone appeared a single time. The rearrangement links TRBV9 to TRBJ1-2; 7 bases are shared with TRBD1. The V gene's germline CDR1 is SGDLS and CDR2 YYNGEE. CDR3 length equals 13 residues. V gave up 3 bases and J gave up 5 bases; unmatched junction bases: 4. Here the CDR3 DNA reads TGTGCCAGCAGCGCACAGGGGTGGTATGGCTACACCTTC. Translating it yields CASSAQGWYGYTF.

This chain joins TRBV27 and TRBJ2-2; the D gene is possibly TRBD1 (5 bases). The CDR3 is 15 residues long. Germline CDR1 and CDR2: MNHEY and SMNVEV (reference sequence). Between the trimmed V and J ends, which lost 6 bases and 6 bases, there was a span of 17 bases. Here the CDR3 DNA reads TGTGCCAGCAGCTTAGATCGGACAACGGCCGGGGAGCTGTTTTTT. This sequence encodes CASSLDRTTAGELFF.

The CDR3 sequence is CASSRDGQVKGSGYTF. The CDR3 coding sequence is TGTGCCAGTAGTAGGGACGGACAGGTGAAGGGGAGCGGCTACACCTTC. The gene calls are TRBV19 and TRBJ1-2; TRBD1 matches 7 bases. Germline V gene sequence: CDR1 LNHDA, CDR2 SQIVND (reference sequence). CDR3 length: 16 amino acids. With V trimmed by 4 bases and J by 8 bases, 16 bases remained unmatched.

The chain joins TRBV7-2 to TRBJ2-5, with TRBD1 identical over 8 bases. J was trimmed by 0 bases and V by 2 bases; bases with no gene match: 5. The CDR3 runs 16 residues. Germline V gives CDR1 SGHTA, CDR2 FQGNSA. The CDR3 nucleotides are TGTGCCAGCAGCTTAACGGGACAGGTTAACCAAGAGACCCAGTACTTC. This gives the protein CASSLTGQVNQETQYF.

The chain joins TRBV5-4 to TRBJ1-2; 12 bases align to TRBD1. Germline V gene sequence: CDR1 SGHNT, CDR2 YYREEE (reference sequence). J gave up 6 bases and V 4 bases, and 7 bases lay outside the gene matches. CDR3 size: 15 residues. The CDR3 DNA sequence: TGTGCCAGCAGCGGGGGGACAGGGGGCGGGAATGGCTACACCTTC. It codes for CASSGGTGGGNGYTF.